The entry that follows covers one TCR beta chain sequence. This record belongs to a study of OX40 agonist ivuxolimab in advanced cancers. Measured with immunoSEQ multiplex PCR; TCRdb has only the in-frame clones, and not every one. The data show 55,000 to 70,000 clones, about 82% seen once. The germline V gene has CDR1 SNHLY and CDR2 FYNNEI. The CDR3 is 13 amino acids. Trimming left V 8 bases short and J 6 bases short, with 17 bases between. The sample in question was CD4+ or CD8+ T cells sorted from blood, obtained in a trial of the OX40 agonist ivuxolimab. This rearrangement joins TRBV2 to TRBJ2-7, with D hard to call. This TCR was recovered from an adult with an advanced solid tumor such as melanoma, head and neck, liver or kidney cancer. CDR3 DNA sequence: TGTGCCAGCGCCTCTGAGCCCGTGGGCGAGCAGTACTTC. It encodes CASASEPVGEQYF.